The entry below gives a single T cell receptor beta chain sequence along with its context. In the original processing: Quantification of nucleated cells was approximated via reference gene primer amplification. Measured with immunoSEQ multiplex PCR; TCRdb has only the in-frame clones, and not every one. V, J and clone size were drawn from that table, and D and trimming were deduced from the DNA. The table shows 250,000 to 300,000 clones, with over 75% occurring only once. J was trimmed by 3 bases and V by 6 bases; bases with no gene match: 12. Looked up from germline, CDR1 is MNHEY and CDR2 is SMNVEV (reference sequence). The CDR3 is 16 residues long. This specimen comes from a study of blood T cell repertoires in COVID-19. About the research overall: Sources were T cells, B-cell-depleted T cells, or PBMCs; the material itself was cDNA or gDNA.

The clonotype was recovered from a woman aged 70-85 years with acute or convalescent COVID-19. The rearrangement links TRBV27 to TRBJ2-7, with 9 bases matching TRBD1. Sequencing was performed on peripheral blood. CDR3 residues: CASRLAQGAPIYEQYF. The CDR3 bases are TGTGCCAGCAGATTAGCACAGGGGGCCCCAATCTACGAGCAGTACTTC.